This T cell receptor (beta chain) was sequenced in a study of control samples from healthy donors and cancer patients. This CDR3 is 15 amino acids long. In germline, CDR1 is MNHEY, CDR2 SMNVEV (reference sequence). The V segment lost 6 bases and the J segment 0 bases; nucleotides outside the gene matches: 8. TCRdb's table, derived via immunoSEQ multiplex PCR, lists solely in-frame clones and lacks some. The sample has some 150,000 clones; 93% are singletons. The chain recombines TRBV27 with TRBJ2-7, with TRBD1 identical over 7 bases. Input material: blood. This sequence originates from a man aged 50-59 years in good health. The CDR3 protein is CASSTTGVSSYEQYF. The CDR3 coding sequence is TGTGCCAGCAGCACTACAGGGGTAAGCTCCTACGAGCAGTACTTC.